The 22 T cell receptor beta chains given below trace back to one sample, sequenced in a study of T-cell memory formation after mild COVID-19. TCRdb re-called the 5' RACE reads with MiXCR, one entry per CDR3 protein. Here the sample spans approximately 98,000 distinct CDR3 sequences, 15% to 20% being singletons. The material sequenced was PBMCs or a T cell subset sorted from them (not recorded which). The source is a man between 18 and 35 years old who had mild COVID-19 (a few samples of this study predate the infection). Cell type and time point are not known.

This clonotype showed up just a few times. The V and J genes are TRBV12-3 or TRBV12-4 and TRBJ1-5; TRBD1 agrees at 7 bases. This CDR3 is 13 amino acids long. V trimming: 5 bases; J trimming: 4 bases; junction bases outside the gene matches: 2. DNA of the CDR3: TGTGCCAGCAGTGCACAGGGGAATCAGCCCCAGCATTTT. Translated: CASSAQGNQPQHF.

This chain connects TRBV27 to TRBJ2-5; D perhaps matches TRBD2 (5 bases). Germline V lookup: CDR1 MNHEY, CDR2 SMNVEV (reference sequence). The CDR3 runs 13 residues. Trimming removed 5 bases from V and 4 bases from J, with 11 bases in between. The CDR3 loop is CASSARRRETQYF. The DNA of the CDR3 is TGTGCCAGCAGTGCCCGGAGGAGAGAGACCCAGTACTTC.

In this sample, this clonotype turned up a few times. V usage is TRBV9 and J usage is TRBJ1-2, with unresolved D. Trimming took off 2 bases at V and 7 bases at J, with 15 bases between the two ends. CDR1 and CDR2 from the germline V gene are SGDLS and YYNGEE. This CDR3 spans 14 amino acids. The DNA for the CDR3 is TGTGCCAGCAGCGTTTATACGGGAATGGCTGGCTACACCTTC. It specifies CASSVYTGMAGYTF. The full variable domain, rest sourced from reference TRBV9 and TRBJ1-2, is DSGVTQTPKHLITATGQRVTLRCSPRSGDLSVYWYQQSLDQGLQFLIQYYNGEERAKGNILERFSAQQFPDLHSELNLSSLELGDSALYFCASSVYTGMAGYTFGSGTRLTVV.

CDR3 protein: CASSQGRYSFTDTQYF. For the CDR3, the DNA is TGTGCCAGCAGCCAAGGCAGGTACTCCTTCACAGATACGCAGTATTTT. The chain joins TRBV3-1 to TRBJ2-3; D unresolved. The germline gives CDR1 LGHDT, CDR2 YNNKEL (reference sequence). This CDR3 contains 16 residues. Trimming cost V 1 base and J 2 bases, with 13 bases left between them.

This chain uses TRBV4-3 with TRBJ1-3; D gene uncertain. The CDR3 contains 16 residues. Germline CDR1 and CDR2: LGHNA and YSLEER. The V gene lost 0 bases and the J gene lost 0 bases, with 9 bases spanning the gap. CDR3 in amino acids: CASSQERLSSGNTIYF. In DNA, the CDR3 is TGCGCCAGCAGCCAAGAACGGCTGAGCTCTGGAAACACCATATATTTT.

This rearrangement joins TRBV6-6 to TRBJ2-3; the D gene is possibly TRBD1 (5 bases). Germline V gene data show CDR1 as MNHNY and CDR2 as SVGAGI (reference sequence). The V gene lost 2 bases and the J gene lost 3 bases, with 6 bases spanning the gap. This CDR3 has 13 residues. The CDR3 nucleotides are TGTGCCAGCAGTTACCGACAGACAGATACGCAGTATTTT. Amino acid sequence: CASSYRQTDTQYF.

This chain uses TRBV5-1 with TRBJ1-1; no firm D call. The CDR3 spans 13 residues. Germline-derived CDR1 and CDR2 are SGHRS and YFSETQ. Trimming left V 4 bases short and J 3 bases short, with 10 bases between. The CDR3 nucleotides are TGCGCCAGCAGCCGGGAGAAACACACTGAAGCTTTCTTT. This gives the protein CASSREKHTEAFF.

The chain's CDR3 is CSAPRTANYGYTF. The CDR3 DNA sequence: TGCAGTGCCCCTAGGACAGCTAACTATGGCTACACCTTC. This rearrangement joins TRBV20-1 to TRBJ1-2; TRBD1 is a possible D gene (6 bases). The CDR3 is made up of 13 amino acids. The germline V gene encodes CDR1 DFQATT and CDR2 SNEGSKA (reference sequence). V was clipped by 6 bases and J by 0 bases, with 11 bases between them.

This clonotype has just a few counts. The chain has TRBV12-3 or TRBV12-4 and TRBJ1-2; TRBD1 aligns across 8 bases. Trimming took 6 bases from V and 8 from J; bases not matched to a gene: 14. This CDR3 has 15 amino acids. Here the CDR3 reads CASRDTGGRAGGYTF. The CDR3 DNA is TGTGCCAGCAGAGATACAGGGGGTCGGGCGGGAGGCTACACCTTC.

The rearrangement links TRBV7-2 to TRBJ2-4, with D maybe TRBD1 (6 bases). Germline loops: CDR1 SGHTA, CDR2 FQGNSA. The germline V and J ends were trimmed by 7 bases and 6 bases, with 16 bases remaining between them. The CDR3 totals 14 residues. CDR3 in DNA: TGTGCCAGCACACAACAGGGATGGGGAAACATTCAGTACTTC. Amino acid sequence: CASTQQGWGNIQYF.

V and J are TRBV7-9 and TRBJ2-7; maybe TRBD1 (6 bases). CDR1 SEHNR and CDR2 FQNEAQ come from the germline V gene (reference sequence). CDR3 length: 13 residues. V was pared by 5 bases and J by 4 bases, with 12 bases between. CDR3 protein: CASSRGQNYEQYV. Written as DNA, the CDR3 is TGTGCCAGCAGCCGGGGACAAAATTACGAGCAGTACGTC.

This sequence joins TRBV5-5 and TRBJ2-1; TRBD2 matches at 14 bases. The J segment lost 8 bases and the V segment lost 4 bases, leaving 5 bases of the junction unmatched. This CDR3 is 15 amino acids long. CDR1 and CDR2 from the germline V gene are SGHKS and YYEKEE (reference sequence). For the CDR3, the DNA is TGTGCCAGCAGCCCGACTAGCGGGGGGGTTCATGAGCAGTTCTTC. This codes for CASSPTSGGVHEQFF.

This clonotype was detected only a few times. V and J are TRBV20-1 and TRBJ1-6, with D possibly TRBD1 on 5 matching bases. The CDR3 contains 13 residues. V lost 2 bases, J lost 9 bases, and 11 bases lay in between. CDR1 and CDR2 from the germline V gene are DFQATT and SNEGSKA (reference sequence). The CDR3 DNA is TGCAGTGCTAGAAAGGGAACAGGTTCACCCCTCCACTTT. Encoded protein: CSARKGTGSPLHF.

As concerns this clonotype: A junction end diverges from the germline sequence, so it may reflect a read error. J is TRBJ2-1 and V is TRBV7-7, with TRBD2 identical over 9 bases. This CDR3 spans 15 amino acids. Looked up from germline, CDR1 is SSHAT and CDR2 is FNYEAQ (reference sequence). CDR3 in DNA: TGTGCTAGCAGCCCCGGAGCGGGGGGATACAATGAGCAGTTCTTC. Translating gives CASSPGAGGYNEQFF. Drawing the rest from reference TRBV7-7 and TRBJ2-1, the complete variable domain is GAGVSQSPRYKVTKRGQDVTLRCDPISSHATLYWYQQALGQGPEFLTYFNYEAQPDKSGLPSDRFSAERPEGSISTLTIQRTEQRDSAMYRCASSPGAGGYNEQFFGPGTRLTVL.

This clonotype was seen only a few times. A read error may produce the germline difference seen at one junction end. The V call is TRBV3-1, the J call TRBJ1-1; a weak D match, TRBD1 (5 bases). Germline V lookup: CDR1 LGHDT, CDR2 YNNKEL (reference sequence). The CDR3 runs to 12 residues. CDR3 coding DNA: TGTGCCAGCAGCGACGACGCGTCGACAGCTACATTT. Its translation: CASSDDASTATF.

This clonotype appeared a few times. The chain has TRBV12-3 or TRBV12-4 and TRBJ2-5, with 12 bases aligning to TRBD1. CDR3 length: 17 residues. Trimming at V came to 3 bases and at J to 5 bases, leaving 10 bases not matched to a gene. The chain's CDR3 is CASSLGQGALGVETQYF. The CDR3 nucleotides read TGTGCCAGCAGTTTGGGACAGGGGGCGCTTGGGGTTGAGACCCAGTACTTC.

The chain joins TRBV28 to TRBJ1-6; no reliable D call. The V gene's germline CDR1 is MDHEN and CDR2 SYDVKM. The CDR3 is 12 amino acids. V was cut by 2 bases and J by 10 bases, with 6 bases left in between. The DNA for the CDR3 is TGTGCCAGCAGTTTAATATGGTCACCCCTCCACTTT. Amino acid sequence: CASSLIWSPLHF. Based on the CDR3 plus reference TRBV28 and TRBJ1-6, the full variable domain is DVKVTQSSRYLVKRTGEKVFLECVQDMDHENMFWYRQDPGLGLRLIYFSYDVKMKEKGDIPEGYSVSREKKERFSLILESASTNQTSMYLCASSLIWSPLHFGNGTRLTVT.

This clonotype was seen only a few times. The rearrangement joins TRBV7-2 to TRBJ2-1; no reliable D call. Germline V CDR1 and CDR2: SGHTA, FQGNSA. The V end lost 5 bases, the J end lost 10 bases, and 12 bases lay between the germline ends. There are 12 residues in the CDR3. In DNA form, the CDR3 reads TGTGCCAGCAGCCCCCGGGTTACCGAGCAGTTCTTC. Its translation is CASSPRVTEQFF.

This clonotype was seen more than once but under ten times. The rearrangement joins TRBV7-2 to TRBJ1-5; the D gene is possibly TRBD1 (5 bases). Germline V gene sequence: CDR1 SGHTA, CDR2 FQGNSA. This CDR3 is built from 13 residues. Trimming pared 1 base from V and 10 bases from J, leaving 11 bases between. The CDR3 spells CASSLGGWDPQHF. The DNA for the CDR3 is TGTGCCAGCAGCTTAGGGGGCTGGGACCCCCAGCATTTT.

The chain links TRBV4-3 to TRBJ2-3; perhaps TRBD2 as D (6 bases). CDR1 and CDR2 from the germline V gene are LGHNA and YSLEER. Trimming stripped 5 bases from V and 3 bases from J, with 12 bases between. This CDR3 spans 14 amino acids. CDR3 DNA: TGCGCCAGCAGCTCAGTGGGGGGAACAGATACGCAGTATTTT. Its translation is CASSSVGGTDTQYF.

The chain combines TRBV3-1 with TRBJ1-3, with D perhaps TRBD1 (6 bases). V gave up 6 bases and J gave up 4 bases, with 13 bases separating them. The CDR3 extends over 14 amino acids. The V gene's germline CDR1 is LGHDT and CDR2 YNNKEL (reference sequence). The CDR3 region is CASSLHREGNTIYF. CDR3 nucleotide sequence: TGTGCCAGCAGTCTCCACAGGGAAGGAAACACCATATATTTT. The full variable domain, rest sourced from reference TRBV3-1 and TRBJ1-3, is DTAVSQTPKYLVTQMGNDKSIKCEQNLGHDTMYWYKQDSKKFLKIMFSYNNKELIINETVPNRFSPKSPDKAHLNLHINSLELGDSAVYFCASSLHREGNTIYFGEGSWLTVV.

This clonotype was seen more than once but under ten times. This chain connects TRBV29-1 to TRBJ1-2, with 9 bases fitting TRBD1. V gave up 7 bases and J gave up 6 bases; unmatched junction bases: 3. This CDR3 contains 11 residues. The germline V gene encodes CDR1 SQVTM and CDR2 ANQGSEA. CDR3 amino acids: CSARQGDGYTF. DNA for the CDR3: TGCAGCGCCCGACAGGGGGATGGCTACACCTTC.